The sequence of this T cell receptor beta chain was determined in a study of beta chain features in type 1 diabetes. The study reverse transcribed the entire isolated RNA, so it sequenced expressed TCRB transcripts. The protocol was immunoSEQ multiplex PCR, while the TCRdb copy is restricted to in-frame clones and leaves out a portion. The sample holds hundreds of thousands of clones, approximately 8.2% seen once. This clone has just a few counts. This TCR derives from a woman between 18 and 29 years old in good health. The sequenced sample consisted of central memory CD4+ T cells from blood.

CDR3 loop: CAILTPSGTGELFF. The CDR3 nucleotides read TGTGCCATCCTGACTCCCTCGGGGACCGGGGAGCTGTTTTTT. This chain uses TRBV28 with TRBJ2-2; TRBD2 is a possible D gene (5 bases). CDR3 length: 14 residues. V gave up 10 bases and J gave up 5 bases, with 17 bases separating them. The germline V gene has CDR1 MDHEN and CDR2 SYDVKM.